This passage covers 13 T cell receptor beta chains from one sample sequenced in a study of long-term antiretroviral therapy in people with HIV. The assay used was immunoSEQ (version v3.0), run at survey level. Using immunoSEQ multiplex PCR, the repertoire was profiled, and TCRdb retains in-frame clones only, with some absent. The sample consists of tens of thousands of clones, 80% to 90% of them appearing once. The sample was unsorted PBMCs, taken 0.1 years before starting antiretroviral therapy. The receptor source for this set is a man aged 18-30 years with HIV.

The chain is built from TRBV13 and TRBJ2-7; D is possibly TRBD1 or TRBD2 (5 bases each). Germline V gene sequence: CDR1 PRHDT, CDR2 FYEKMQ (reference sequence). Between the trimmed V and J ends, which lost 1 base and 0 bases, there was a span of 10 bases. The CDR3 is 15 amino acids. The CDR3 DNA sequence: TGTGCCAGCAGCTTAGCTGAGGGGCCCTCCTACGAGCAGTACTTC. This codes for CASSLAEGPSYEQYF.

The count of this clone is one. The chain is built from TRBV6-1 and TRBJ1-1; TRBD1 agrees at 7 bases. Unmatched junction bases numbered 6, after V lost 11 bases and J lost 0 bases. The CDR3 is 13 amino acids. Looked up from germline, CDR1 is MNHNS and CDR2 is SASEGT. The CDR3 DNA sequence: TGTGCCGGCCAGGACAGGATGAACACTGAAGCTTTCTTT. This sequence encodes CAGQDRMNTEAFF.

The CDR3 loop is CASSPTGTPGGYTF. The CDR3 DNA is TGTGCCAGCAGCCCGACCGGGACTCCGGGTGGCTACACCTTC. V is TRBV7-2 and J is TRBJ1-2, with a weak D call TRBD1 (5 bases). Germline loops: CDR1 SGHTA, CDR2 FQGNSA. The V gene lost 5 bases and the J gene lost 7 bases, with 17 bases spanning the gap. This CDR3 is 14 amino acids long.

The chain is built from TRBV15 and TRBJ1-5; D remains ambiguous. The ends were cut back, 0 bases at V and 6 bases at J, with 12 bases in the middle. Germline lookup yields CDR1 LNHNV and CDR2 YYDKDF (reference sequence). This CDR3 is 15 amino acids long. The chain's CDR3 is CATSRDRTWGQPQHF. In nucleotides, the CDR3 is TGTGCCACCAGCAGAGACCGGACCTGGGGTCAGCCCCAGCATTTT.

This rearrangement joins TRBV27 to TRBJ1-6, with 9 nucleotides matching TRBD1. Germline assignment: CDR1 MNHEY and CDR2 SMNVEV (reference sequence). The CDR3 consists of 14 residues. Unmatched junction bases numbered 5, after V lost 5 bases and J lost 9 bases. CDR3 coding DNA: TGTGCCAGCAGTATGGGACAGGGTGGTTCACCCCTCCACTTT. Encoded protein: CASSMGQGGSPLHF.

This clone was detected only a few times. The J gene is TRBJ2-2, the V gene TRBV4-3; 8 nucleotides match TRBD2. V shed 0 bases, J shed 0 bases, and the junction held 6 bases outside the gene matches. The CDR3 runs to 18 residues. From germline, CDR1 is LGHNA and CDR2 YSLEER. CDR3: CASSQEGLLAANTGELFF. In DNA form, the CDR3 reads TGCGCCAGCAGCCAAGAAGGGTTACTAGCGGCGAACACCGGGGAGCTGTTTTTT.

The chain uses TRBV19 and TRBJ2-2; TRBD2 might be the D (6 bases). The CDR3 runs to 15 residues. V was shortened by 6 bases and J by 2 bases, with 13 bases between the two germline ends. Germline assignment: CDR1 LNHDA and CDR2 SQIVND (reference sequence). CDR3 in DNA: TGTGCCAGTAGGGGGACTGACGCCAACACCGGGGAGCTGTTTTTT. This translates into CASRGTDANTGELFF.

The V and J genes are TRBV27 and TRBJ2-7, with 7 bases identical to TRBD1. The V gene end was trimmed by 3 bases and the J gene end by 3 bases; junction bases not matched to a gene: 2. CDR1 and CDR2 (germline): MNHEY, SMNVEV (reference sequence). The CDR3 runs to 13 residues. The CDR3 is CASSFRDSYEQYF. CDR3 DNA sequence: TGTGCCAGCAGTTTTAGGGACAGCTACGAGCAGTACTTC.

The chain links TRBV15 to TRBJ1-4, with 7 bases fitting TRBD1. The CDR3 extends over 15 amino acids. V lost 3 bases to trimming and J lost 5 bases; unmatched junction nucleotides: 6. In germline, CDR1 is LNHNV, CDR2 YYDKDF (reference sequence). The CDR3 sequence is CATSSRGTANEKLFF. The CDR3 DNA follows: TGTGCCACCAGCAGCAGAGGGACAGCAAATGAAAAACTGTTTTTT.

The chain joins TRBV23-1 to TRBJ1-4; D ambiguous. TRBV23-1 is an open reading frame, and its role is uncertain. V dropped 4 bases and J dropped 12 bases, with 15 bases sitting between them. This CDR3 is 13 amino acids long. As DNA, the CDR3 is TGCGCCAGCAGTCCCGGACCGCCGACGGAACTGTTTTTT. Translated: CASSPGPPTELFF.

This rearrangement joins TRBV2 to TRBJ2-1, with 7 nucleotides matching TRBD1. Looked up from germline, CDR1 is SNHLY and CDR2 is FYNNEI. After removal of 2 bases from V and 4 bases from J, the junction contained 11 bases not matched to a gene. The CDR3 is 17 residues long. The CDR3 protein is CASSEPSDRELYNEQFF. The CDR3 region has the DNA TGTGCCAGCAGTGAACCCTCCGACAGGGAATTGTACAATGAGCAGTTCTTC. The variable domain in full, with the rest retrieved from reference TRBV2 and TRBJ2-1, is EPEVTQTPSHQVTQMGQEVILRCVPISNHLYFYWYRQILGQKVEFLVSFYNNEISEKSEIFDDQFSVERPDGSNFTLKIRSTKLEDSAMYFCASSEPSDRELYNEQFFGPGTRLTVL.

The chain recombines TRBV4-1 with TRBJ2-3, with TRBD1 matching over 8 bases. The length of the CDR3 is 15 residues. V lost 8 bases, J lost 6 bases, and 13 bases stayed unmatched. The V gene's germline CDR1 is MGHRA and CDR2 YSYEKL. CDR3: CASRTGGWSQDTQYF. As DNA, the CDR3 is TGCGCCAGCCGTACAGGGGGATGGTCTCAGGATACGCAGTATTTT.

V is TRBV4-2 and J is TRBJ2-3; 14 bases map to TRBD2. CDR1 and CDR2 (germline): LGHNA, YNFKEQ. The junction had 1 base not matched to a gene; V was cut back by 0 bases and J by 8 bases. The CDR3 is 15 residues long. CDR3 region: CASSQETSGGGTQYF. In DNA, the CDR3 is TGTGCCAGCAGCCAAGAGACTAGCGGGGGGGGTACGCAGTATTTT.